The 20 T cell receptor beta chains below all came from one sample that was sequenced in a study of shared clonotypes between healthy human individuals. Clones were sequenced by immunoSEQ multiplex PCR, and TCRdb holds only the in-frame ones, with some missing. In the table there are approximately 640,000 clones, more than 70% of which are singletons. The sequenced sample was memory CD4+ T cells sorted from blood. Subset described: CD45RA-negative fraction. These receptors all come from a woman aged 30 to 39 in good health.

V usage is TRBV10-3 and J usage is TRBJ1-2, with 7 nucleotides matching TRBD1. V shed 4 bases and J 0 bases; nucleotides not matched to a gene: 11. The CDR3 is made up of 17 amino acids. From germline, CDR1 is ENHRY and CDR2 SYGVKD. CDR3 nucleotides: TGTGCCATCAGTGGGCGCACAGGGGAAATAGCTAACTATGGCTACACCTTC. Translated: CAISGRTGEIANYGYTF.

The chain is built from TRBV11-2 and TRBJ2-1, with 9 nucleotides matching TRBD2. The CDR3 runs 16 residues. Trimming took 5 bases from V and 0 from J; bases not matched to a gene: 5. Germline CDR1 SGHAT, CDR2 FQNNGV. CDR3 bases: TGTGCCAGCAGCCCGACTAGCGGAAGCTCCTACAATGAGCAGTTCTTC. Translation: CASSPTSGSSYNEQFF.

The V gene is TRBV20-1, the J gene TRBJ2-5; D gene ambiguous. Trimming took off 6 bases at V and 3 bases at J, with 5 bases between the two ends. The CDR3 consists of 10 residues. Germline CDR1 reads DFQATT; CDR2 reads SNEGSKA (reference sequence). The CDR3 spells CSALEETQYF. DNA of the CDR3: TGCAGTGCACTGGAAGAGACCCAGTACTTC.

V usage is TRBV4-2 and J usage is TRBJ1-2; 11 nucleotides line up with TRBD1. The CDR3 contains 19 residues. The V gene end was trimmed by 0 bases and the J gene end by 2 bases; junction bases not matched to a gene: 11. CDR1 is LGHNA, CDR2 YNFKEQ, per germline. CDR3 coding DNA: TGTGCCAGCAGCCAAGAAGTGAGGTGGGACAGGGGGAAAAACTATGGCTACACCTTC. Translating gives CASSQEVRWDRGKNYGYTF.

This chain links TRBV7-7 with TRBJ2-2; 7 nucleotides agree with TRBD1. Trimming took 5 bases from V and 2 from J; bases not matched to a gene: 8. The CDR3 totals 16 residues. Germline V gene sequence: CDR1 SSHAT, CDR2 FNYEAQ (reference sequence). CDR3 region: CASSPQGVANTGELFF. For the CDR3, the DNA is TGTGCCAGCAGCCCTCAGGGGGTCGCCAACACCGGGGAGCTGTTTTTT.

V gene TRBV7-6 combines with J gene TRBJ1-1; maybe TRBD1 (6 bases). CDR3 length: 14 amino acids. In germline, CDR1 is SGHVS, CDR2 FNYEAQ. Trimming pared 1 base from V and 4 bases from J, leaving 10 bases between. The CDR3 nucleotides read TGTGCCAGCAGCTTAGTGCAGGGGACCACTGAAGCTTTCTTT. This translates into CASSLVQGTTEAFF.

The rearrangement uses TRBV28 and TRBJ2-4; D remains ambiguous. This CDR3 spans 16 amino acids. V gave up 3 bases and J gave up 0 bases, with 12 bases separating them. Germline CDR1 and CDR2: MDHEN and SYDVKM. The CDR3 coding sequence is TGTGCCAGCAGTTTGGGCGGATTTATAGCCAAAAACATTCAGTACTTC. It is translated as CASSLGGFIAKNIQYF.

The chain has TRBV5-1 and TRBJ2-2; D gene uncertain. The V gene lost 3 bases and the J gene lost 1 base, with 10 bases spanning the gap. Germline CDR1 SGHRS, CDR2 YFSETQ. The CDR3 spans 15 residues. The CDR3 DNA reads TGCGCCAGCAGCTCAGGCAGGATGAACACCGGGGAGCTGTTTTTT. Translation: CASSSGRMNTGELFF.

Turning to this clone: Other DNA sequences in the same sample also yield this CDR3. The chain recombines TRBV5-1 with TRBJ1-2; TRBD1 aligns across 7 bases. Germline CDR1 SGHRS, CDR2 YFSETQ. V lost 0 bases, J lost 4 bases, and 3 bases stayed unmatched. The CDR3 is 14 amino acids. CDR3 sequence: CASSLGRDSYGYTF. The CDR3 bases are TGCGCCAGCAGCTTGGGCCGGGACAGCTATGGCTACACCTTC.

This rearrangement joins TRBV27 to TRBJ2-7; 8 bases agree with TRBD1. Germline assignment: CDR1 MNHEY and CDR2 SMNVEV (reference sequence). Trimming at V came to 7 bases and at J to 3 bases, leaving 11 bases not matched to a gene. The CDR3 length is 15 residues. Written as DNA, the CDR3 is TGTGCCAGCACCCTTAGACAGGGGTTGGGCTACGAGCAGTACTTC. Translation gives CASTLRQGLGYEQYF.

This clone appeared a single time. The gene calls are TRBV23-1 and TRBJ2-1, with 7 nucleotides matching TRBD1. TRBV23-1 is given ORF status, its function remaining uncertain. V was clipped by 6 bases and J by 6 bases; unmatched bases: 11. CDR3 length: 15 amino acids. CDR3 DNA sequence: TGCGCCAGCAGCAAGACAGGGTTTGGTTCCAATGAGCAGTTCTTC. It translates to CASSKTGFGSNEQFF.

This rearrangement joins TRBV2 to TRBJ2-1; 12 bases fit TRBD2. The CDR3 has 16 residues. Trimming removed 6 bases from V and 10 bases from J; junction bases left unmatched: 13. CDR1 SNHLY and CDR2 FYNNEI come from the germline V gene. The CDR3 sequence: CASRDLLAGGWGEQFF. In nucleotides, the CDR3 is TGTGCCAGCAGAGACCTTCTAGCGGGAGGGTGGGGCGAGCAGTTCTTC.

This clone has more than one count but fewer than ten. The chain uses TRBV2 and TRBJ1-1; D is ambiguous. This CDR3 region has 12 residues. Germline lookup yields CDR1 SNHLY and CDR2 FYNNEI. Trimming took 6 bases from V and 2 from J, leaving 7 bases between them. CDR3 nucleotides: TGTGCCAGCAGGGGATTTAACACTGAAGCTTTCTTT. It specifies CASRGFNTEAFF.

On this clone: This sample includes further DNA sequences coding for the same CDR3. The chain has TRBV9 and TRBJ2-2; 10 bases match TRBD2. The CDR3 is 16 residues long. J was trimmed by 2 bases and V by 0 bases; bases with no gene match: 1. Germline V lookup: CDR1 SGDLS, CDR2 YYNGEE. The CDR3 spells CASSVGTSGNTGELFF. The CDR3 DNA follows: TGTGCCAGCAGCGTAGGGACTAGCGGTAACACCGGGGAGCTGTTTTTT.

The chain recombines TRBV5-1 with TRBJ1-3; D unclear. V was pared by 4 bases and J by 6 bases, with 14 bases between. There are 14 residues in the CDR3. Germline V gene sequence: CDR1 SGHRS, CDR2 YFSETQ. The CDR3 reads CASSLGNSENTIYF. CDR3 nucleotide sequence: TGCGCCAGCAGCCTGGGAAATTCGGAAAACACCATATATTTT.

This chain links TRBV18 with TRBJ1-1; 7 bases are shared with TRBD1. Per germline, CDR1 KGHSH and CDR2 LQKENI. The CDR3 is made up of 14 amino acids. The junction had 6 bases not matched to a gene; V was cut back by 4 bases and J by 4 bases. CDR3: CASSHETGVTEAFF. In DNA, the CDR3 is TGTGCCAGCTCACACGAAACAGGGGTCACTGAAGCTTTCTTT.

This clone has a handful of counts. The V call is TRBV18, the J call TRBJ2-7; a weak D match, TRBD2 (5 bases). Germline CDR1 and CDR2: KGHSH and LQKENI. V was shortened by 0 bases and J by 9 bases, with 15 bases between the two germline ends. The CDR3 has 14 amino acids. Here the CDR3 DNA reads TGTGCCAGCTCACCACCGGGAGAAGTTAAGGGGCAGTACTTC. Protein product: CASSPPGEVKGQYF.

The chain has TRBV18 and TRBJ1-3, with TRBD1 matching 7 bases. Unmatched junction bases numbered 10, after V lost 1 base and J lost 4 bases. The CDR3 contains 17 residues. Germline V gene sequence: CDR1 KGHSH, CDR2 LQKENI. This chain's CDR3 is CASSPRTSQGYGNTIYF. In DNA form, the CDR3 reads TGTGCCAGCTCACCACGAACGTCACAGGGGTACGGAAACACCATATATTTT.

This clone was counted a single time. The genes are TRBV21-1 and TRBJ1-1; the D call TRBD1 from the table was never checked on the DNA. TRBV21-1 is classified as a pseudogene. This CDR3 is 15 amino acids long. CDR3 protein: CASSNRTDLNTEAFF. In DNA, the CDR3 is TGTGCCAGCAGCAACCGGACAGATCTGAACACTGAAGCTTTCTTT.

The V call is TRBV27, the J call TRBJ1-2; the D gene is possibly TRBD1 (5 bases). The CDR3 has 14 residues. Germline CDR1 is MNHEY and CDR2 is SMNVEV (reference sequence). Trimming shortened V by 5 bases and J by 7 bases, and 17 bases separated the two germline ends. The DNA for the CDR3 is TGTGCCAGCAGTCCGCATCAGGGTTTGCTTGGCTACACCTTC. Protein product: CASSPHQGLLGYTF.